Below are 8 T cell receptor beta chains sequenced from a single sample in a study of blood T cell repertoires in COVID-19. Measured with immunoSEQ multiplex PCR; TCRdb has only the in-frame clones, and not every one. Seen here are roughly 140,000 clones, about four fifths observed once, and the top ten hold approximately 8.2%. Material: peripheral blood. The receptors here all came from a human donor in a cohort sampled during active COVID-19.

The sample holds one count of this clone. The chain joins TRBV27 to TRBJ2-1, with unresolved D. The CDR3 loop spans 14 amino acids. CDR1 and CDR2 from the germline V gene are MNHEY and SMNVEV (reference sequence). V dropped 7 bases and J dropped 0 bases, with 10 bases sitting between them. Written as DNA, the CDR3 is TGTGCCAGCATGAGTAGAGGCTCCTACAATGAGCAGTTCTTC. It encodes CASMSRGSYNEQFF.

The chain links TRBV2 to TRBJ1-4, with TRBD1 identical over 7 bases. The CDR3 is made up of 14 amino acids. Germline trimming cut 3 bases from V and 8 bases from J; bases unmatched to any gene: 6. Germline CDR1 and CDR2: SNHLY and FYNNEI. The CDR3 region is CASSDNRGGEKLFF. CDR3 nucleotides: TGTGCCAGCAGTGACAACAGGGGAGGAGAAAAACTGTTTTTT.

The chain's CDR3 is CASSSGQGYEQYF. The CDR3 DNA sequence: TGTGCCAGCTCATCGGGACAGGGCTACGAGCAGTACTTC. The chain couples TRBV18 to TRBJ2-7; 9 bases map to TRBD1. Trimming took 5 bases from V and 3 from J; bases not matched to a gene: 2. This CDR3 has 13 amino acids. CDR1 and CDR2 (germline): KGHSH, LQKENI.

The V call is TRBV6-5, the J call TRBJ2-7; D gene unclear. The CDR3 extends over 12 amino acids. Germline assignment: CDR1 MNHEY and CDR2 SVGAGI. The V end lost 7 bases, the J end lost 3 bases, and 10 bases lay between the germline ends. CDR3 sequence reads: CASTEQLYEQYF. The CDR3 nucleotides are TGTGCCAGCACGGAACAGCTCTACGAGCAGTACTTC.

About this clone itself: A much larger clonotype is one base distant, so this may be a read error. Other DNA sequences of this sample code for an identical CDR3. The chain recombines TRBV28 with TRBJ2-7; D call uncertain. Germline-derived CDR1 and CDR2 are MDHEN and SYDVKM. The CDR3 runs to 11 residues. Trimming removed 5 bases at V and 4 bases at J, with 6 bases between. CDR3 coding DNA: TGTGCCAGCAGTACTTATTACGAGCAGTACTTC. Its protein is CASSTYYEQYF. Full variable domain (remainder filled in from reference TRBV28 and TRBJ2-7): DVKVTQSSRYLVKRTGEKVFLECVQDMDHENMFWYRQDPGLGLRLIYFSYDVKMKEKGDIPEGYSVSREKKERFSLILESASTNQTSMYLCASSTYYEQYFGPGTRLTVT.

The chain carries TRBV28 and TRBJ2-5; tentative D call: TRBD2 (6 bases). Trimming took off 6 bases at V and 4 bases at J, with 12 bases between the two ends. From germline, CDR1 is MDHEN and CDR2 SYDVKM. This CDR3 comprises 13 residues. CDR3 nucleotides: TGTGCCAGCAGCGGAGGGAGTAGAGAGACCCAGTACTTC. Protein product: CASSGGSRETQYF.

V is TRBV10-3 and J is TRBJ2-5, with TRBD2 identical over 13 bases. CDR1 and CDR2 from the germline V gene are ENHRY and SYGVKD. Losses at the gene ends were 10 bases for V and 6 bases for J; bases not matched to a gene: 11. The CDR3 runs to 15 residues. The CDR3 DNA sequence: TGTGCCACCAACGCACTAGCGGGAGGGCGGCAGACCCAGTACTTC. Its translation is CATNALAGGRQTQYF.

The CDR3 here is CASSPYFQGGPLYGYTF. CDR3 coding DNA: TGTGCCAGTAGTCCCTACTTCCAGGGGGGCCCCCTCTATGGCTACACCTTC. The J gene is TRBJ1-2, the V gene TRBV19, with 7 bases fitting TRBD1. Germline V gene data show CDR1 as LNHDA and CDR2 as SQIVND (reference sequence). V lost 5 bases to trimming and J lost 4 bases; unmatched junction nucleotides: 16. The CDR3 is made up of 17 amino acids.